These 32 T cell receptor beta chains came from one sample sequenced in a study of T cell clonotyping in hematopoietic cell transplantation. The data were produced by immunoSEQ multiplex PCR, yet TCRdb's version contains in-frame clones alone and is incomplete. The repertoire has some 14,000 clones, about 93% of them found once; the top ten carry approximately 4.2%. Sequencing used PBMCs, obtained 30 days after allogeneic stem cell transplant. The receptors were sampled from a male patient aged 60-69 years who had an allogeneic stem cell transplant from an unrelated donor, so the T cells may come from the graft donor. Some clones in this sample may be carry-over from other donors' samples.

The V and J genes are TRBV6-5 and TRBJ1-2; D perhaps matches TRBD1 (6 bases). With 7 bases removed from V and 0 bases from J, the gap between germline ends came to 12 bases. Germline V gene data show CDR1 as MNHEY and CDR2 as SVGAGI. This CDR3 is built from 14 residues. The CDR3 spells CASMSGTTNYGYTF. CDR3 sequence (DNA): TGTGCCAGCATGTCAGGGACAACTAACTATGGCTACACCTTC.

This clone was seen only a few times. The V call is TRBV6-1, the J call TRBJ1-2; 7 bases fit TRBD1. Trimming removed 1 base from V and 6 bases from J; junction bases left unmatched: 8. This CDR3 has 15 residues. The germline CDR1 and CDR2 sequences are MNHNS and SASEGT. CDR3 region: CASSEDERGLDGYTF. The DNA of the CDR3 is TGTGCCAGCAGTGAAGATGAAAGGGGGCTAGATGGCTACACCTTC.

The genes are TRBV5-6 and TRBJ2-1; TRBD1 might be the D (5 bases). Trimming took 2 bases from V and 4 from J, leaving 16 bases between them. This CDR3 spans 16 amino acids. Germline loops: CDR1 SGHDT, CDR2 YYEEEE. The chain's CDR3 is CASSFPDTLIYNEQFF. The CDR3 DNA sequence: TGTGCCAGCAGCTTCCCGGACACACTGATTTACAATGAGCAGTTCTTC.

The V gene is TRBV6-1, the J gene TRBJ1-2; D call uncertain. V was shortened by 4 bases and J by 0 bases, with 21 bases between the two germline ends. This CDR3 region has 18 residues. CDR1 is MNHNS, CDR2 SASEGT, per germline. DNA of the CDR3: TGTGCCAGCAGTGCCCGTTACGGGCGACCCCATACTAACTATGGCTACACCTTC. Translated, it gives CASSARYGRPHTNYGYTF.

The CDR3 coding sequence is TGTGCCAGCAGCCGCACCGGACAGGGTGCCTACGAGCAGTACTTC. Translation gives CASSRTGQGAYEQYF. The V gene is TRBV7-2, the J gene TRBJ2-7; 8 bases are shared with TRBD1. Trimming removed 5 bases from V and 2 bases from J; junction bases left unmatched: 8. The CDR3 length is 15 residues. The germline V gene has CDR1 SGHTA and CDR2 FQGNSA.

The V and J genes are TRBV5-1 and TRBJ1-2; 7 positions agree with TRBD1. The CDR3 is 14 residues long. In germline, CDR1 is SGHRS, CDR2 YFSETQ. J lost 3 bases, V lost 0 bases, and 2 bases had no gene match. CDR3 region: CASSLGGTDYGYTF. The CDR3 region has the DNA TGCGCCAGCAGCTTGGGCGGGACAGACTATGGCTACACCTTC.

This chain uses TRBV9 with TRBJ2-3; D gene ambiguous. V dropped 1 base and J dropped 2 bases, with 5 bases sitting between them. This CDR3 is built from 13 residues. Germline V CDR1 and CDR2: SGDLS, YYNGEE. CDR3 sequence (DNA): TGTGCCAGCAGCGTACTCCTCACAGATACGCAGTATTTT. Translation gives CASSVLLTDTQYF.

The CDR3 DNA reads TGCGCCACCCAACAGGGAAGGTCCTACGAGCAGTACTTC. Protein product: CATQQGRSYEQYF. The V call is TRBV10-1, the J call TRBJ2-7, with a possible D match to TRBD1 (6 bases). CDR1 is WNHNN and CDR2 is SYGVQD in the germline V gene (reference sequence). The V end was cut by 10 bases, the J end by 1 base, with 14 bases between. The length of the CDR3 is 13 residues.

This clone occurred once. This chain uses TRBV6-6 with TRBJ1-6; TRBD1 matches at 11 bases. Germline V CDR1 and CDR2: MNHNY, SVGAGI (reference sequence). The CDR3 loop spans 14 amino acids. V trimming: 6 bases; J trimming: 7 bases; junction bases outside the gene matches: 2. The CDR3: CASSRTGGNSPLHF. CDR3 bases: TGTGCCAGCAGCAGGACAGGGGGCAATTCACCCCTCCACTTT.

The chain employs TRBV6-5 and TRBJ1-1; D is perhaps TRBD1 (6 bases). The CDR3 sequence is 15 residues long. V lost 0 bases to trimming and J lost 5 bases, with 13 bases between them. CDR1 is MNHEY, CDR2 SVGAGI, per germline. CDR3 residues: CASSYSGHGRTEAFF. As DNA, the CDR3 is TGTGCCAGCAGTTACTCGGGACATGGACGGACTGAAGCTTTCTTT.

The V and J genes are TRBV5-4 and TRBJ2-7, with 9 bases aligning to TRBD2. Germline V gene lookup returns CDR1 SGHNT and CDR2 YYREEE (reference sequence). This CDR3 has 14 amino acids. Losses at the gene ends were 1 base for V and 7 bases for J; bases not matched to a gene: 6. The CDR3 spells CASSLFGSGGEQYF. The CDR3, as DNA: TGTGCCAGCAGCTTGTTCGGTAGCGGGGGAGAGCAGTACTTC.

The chain links TRBV27 to TRBJ1-6; D is unclear. Trimming left V 8 bases short and J 7 bases short, with 6 bases between. Germline CDR1 MNHEY, CDR2 SMNVEV (reference sequence). The CDR3 loop spans 11 amino acids. The CDR3 sequence: CASGRNSPLHF. CDR3 DNA: TGTGCCAGCGGCCGGAATTCACCCCTCCACTTT.

The chain joins TRBV7-6 to TRBJ2-1, with 8 nucleotides matching TRBD2. CDR1 SGHVS and CDR2 FNYEAQ come from the germline V gene. Trimming removed 3 bases from V and 0 bases from J; junction bases left unmatched: 7. The CDR3 runs to 17 residues. The CDR3 region has the DNA TGTGCCAGCAGCTTGGGGCGGGGGGCGAGCTCCTACAATGAGCAGTTCTTC. This gives the protein CASSLGRGASSYNEQFF.

This chain uses TRBV7-3 with TRBJ2-7; weak D call: TRBD1 (5 bases). This CDR3 is 13 amino acids long. Trimming took 2 bases from V and 6 from J, leaving 11 bases between them. Germline CDR1 and CDR2: SGHTA and FQGTGA. The CDR3 region is CASSLQGSREQYF. The CDR3 coding sequence is TGTGCCAGCAGCTTACAGGGATCTCGCGAGCAGTACTTC.

The chain links TRBV2 to TRBJ1-5, with 8 positions matching TRBD1. Germline V gene sequence: CDR1 SNHLY, CDR2 FYNNEI. Trimming cost V 0 bases and J 6 bases; bases outside gene matches: 1. The CDR3 spans 14 residues. CDR3: CASSEARGRQPQHF. The CDR3 DNA reads as TGTGCCAGCAGTGAAGCCAGGGGGCGTCAGCCCCAGCATTTT.

The rearrangement links TRBV5-4 to TRBJ2-5; D gene unclear. Germline V gene data show CDR1 as SGHNT and CDR2 as YYREEE (reference sequence). V lost 1 base, J lost 2 bases, and 9 bases lay in between. This CDR3 is 14 amino acids long. DNA of the CDR3: TGTGCCAGCAGCTTGTCTCGTACACAAGAGACCCAGTACTTC. Translated, it gives CASSLSRTQETQYF.

J is TRBJ1-1 and V is TRBV5-1; possible D gene TRBD1, 6 bases. The CDR3 is made up of 15 amino acids. Germline CDR1 reads SGHRS; CDR2 reads YFSETQ. The germline V and J ends were trimmed by 0 bases and 4 bases, with 13 bases remaining between them. The CDR3, as DNA: TGCGCCAGCAGCTTGGGTGACACAGGGATCACTGAAGCTTTCTTT. Residues: CASSLGDTGITEAFF.

The genes are TRBV4-3 and TRBJ1-2; D uncertain. This CDR3 has 14 residues. Per the germline V gene, CDR1 is LGHNA and CDR2 is YSLEER. V shed 1 base and J shed 2 bases, with 8 bases lying between them. This chain's CDR3 is CASSQAASNYGYTF. CDR3 bases: TGCGCCAGCAGCCAAGCGGCCAGCAACTATGGCTACACCTTC.

The J gene is TRBJ2-3, the V gene TRBV7-2; D is ambiguous. This CDR3 comprises 14 residues. CDR1 is SGHTA, CDR2 FQGNSA, per germline. The ends were cut back, 4 bases at V and 0 bases at J, with 8 bases in the middle. The CDR3 loop is CASSSRSSTDTQYF. For the CDR3, the DNA is TGTGCCAGCAGCTCACGTAGTAGCACAGATACGCAGTATTTT.

As regards this clone: This same CDR3 is encoded by further DNA sequences in the sample. V usage is TRBV2 and J usage is TRBJ1-2; D not certain. The CDR3 loop spans 11 amino acids. Trimming removed 4 bases at V and 7 bases at J, with 7 bases between. The germline gives CDR1 SNHLY, CDR2 FYNNEI. CDR3 nucleotide sequence: TGTGCCAGCAGTGTTGGTCTTGGCTACACCTTC. Residues: CASSVGLGYTF.

This sequence joins TRBV7-6 and TRBJ1-1; tentative D call: TRBD1 (6 bases). The CDR3 is made up of 14 amino acids. Trimming pared 4 bases from V and 0 bases from J, leaving 9 bases between. Germline V gene sequence: CDR1 SGHVS, CDR2 FNYEAQ. CDR3 in DNA: TGTGCCAGCAGCTCCACAGGGTTGAACACTGAAGCTTTCTTT. This gives the protein CASSSTGLNTEAFF. Full variable domain (remainder filled in from reference TRBV7-6 and TRBJ1-1): GAGVSQSPRYKVTKRGQDVALRCDPISGHVSLYWYRQALGQGPEFLTYFNYEAQQDKSGLPNDRFSAERPEGSISTLTIQRTEQRDSAMYRCASSSTGLNTEAFFGQGTRLTVV.

This chain uses TRBV19 with TRBJ1-1; perhaps TRBD1 as D (6 bases). CDR1 is LNHDA, CDR2 SQIVND, per germline (reference sequence). Between the trimmed V and J ends, which lost 5 bases and 6 bases, there was a span of 16 bases. The CDR3 contains 14 residues. CDR3 protein: CASSQKGGLPEAFF. CDR3 DNA sequence: TGTGCCAGTAGTCAAAAGGGGGGATTACCTGAAGCTTTCTTT.

V is TRBV29-1 and J is TRBJ2-7, with 8 positions matching TRBD1. The germline V gene has CDR1 SQVTM and CDR2 ANQGSEA. The V and J ends lost 7 bases and 0 bases, in that order; junction bases with no gene match: 5. CDR3 length equals 13 residues. The CDR3 DNA reads TGCAGCGCTACAGGGGGGAGCTCCTACGAGCAGTACTTC. Its translation is CSATGGSSYEQYF.

This chain joins TRBV7-9 and TRBJ2-3; 9 bases align to TRBD2. The CDR3 contains 14 residues. Germline CDR1 SEHNR, CDR2 FQNEAQ (reference sequence). V dropped 9 bases and J dropped 3; count of bases not matched to a gene: 7. The chain's CDR3 is CASERGLATDTQYF. CDR3 nucleotides: TGTGCCAGTGAAAGGGGACTAGCAACAGATACGCAGTATTTT. The complete variable domain, with remaining parts taken from reference TRBV7-9 and TRBJ2-3, reads DTGVSQNPRHKITKRGQNVTFRCDPISEHNRLYWYRQTLGQGPEFLTYFQNEAQLEKSRLLSDRFSAERPKGSFSTLEIQRTEQGDSAMYLCASERGLATDTQYFGPGTRLTVL.

The chain recombines TRBV6-5 with TRBJ1-5; no definite D call. The V gene's germline CDR1 is MNHEY and CDR2 SVGAGI. The CDR3 runs 15 residues. Trimming stripped 5 bases from V and 0 bases from J, with 11 bases between. The CDR3 sequence is CASSPDGISNQPQHF. In DNA form, the CDR3 reads TGTGCCAGCAGTCCCGACGGGATTAGCAATCAGCCCCAGCATTTT.

The genes are TRBV6-5 and TRBJ2-3; D is undetermined. The CDR3 extends over 13 amino acids. V shed 6 bases and J shed 1 base, with 8 bases lying between them. The germline V gene has CDR1 MNHEY and CDR2 SVGAGI. CDR3 nucleotide sequence: TGTGCCAGCAGGATCGGCGGCACAGATACGCAGTATTTT. Translating gives CASRIGGTDTQYF.

V usage is TRBV5-4 and J usage is TRBJ1-2; D not certain. CDR3 length: 13 residues. Germline V gives CDR1 SGHNT, CDR2 YYREEE (reference sequence). Trimming left V 4 bases short and J 3 bases short, with 10 bases between. The CDR3 DNA follows: TGTGCCAGCAGCACAGAGTATGACTATGGCTACACCTTC. It is translated as CASSTEYDYGYTF.

J is TRBJ2-2 and V is TRBV4-1, with D unclear. In germline, CDR1 is MGHRA, CDR2 YSYEKL. This CDR3 is built from 15 residues. Trimming removed 4 bases from V and 1 base from J, with 10 bases in between. For the CDR3, the DNA is TGCGCCAGCAGCCCCGCCCACAGGAACACCGGGGAGCTGTTTTTT. Its translation is CASSPAHRNTGELFF.

This chain links TRBV4-3 with TRBJ2-5; D is unresolved. The CDR3 spans 15 residues. CDR1 LGHNA and CDR2 YSLEER come from the germline V gene. V shed 1 base and J shed 5 bases, with 14 bases lying between them. Written as DNA, the CDR3 is TGCGCCAGCAGCCAAGGGCCCCAGCAGCAGGAGACCCAGTACTTC. It translates to CASSQGPQQQETQYF.

This chain links TRBV10-1 with TRBJ2-1; 13 bases agree with TRBD2. CDR1 is WNHNN and CDR2 is SYGVQD in the germline V gene (reference sequence). The ends lost 4 bases at V and 6 bases at J; junction bases unmatched: 12. The CDR3 consists of 18 residues. The CDR3 coding sequence is TGCGCCAGCAGTGTCCCCTCCGTACTAGCGGGAGGGCCCAATGAGCAGTTCTTC. Its protein is CASSVPSVLAGGPNEQFF.

The chain joins TRBV2 to TRBJ2-7; D gene uncertain. The CDR3 length is 12 residues. V dropped 3 bases and J dropped 3 bases, with 6 bases sitting between them. Looked up from germline, CDR1 is SNHLY and CDR2 is FYNNEI. For the CDR3, the DNA is TGTGCCAGCAGTGACACTTTCTACGAGCAGTACTTC. Its protein is CASSDTFYEQYF.

The rearrangement uses TRBV19 and TRBJ1-5; TRBD1 agrees at 8 bases. Unmatched junction bases numbered 10, after V lost 5 bases and J lost 7 bases. The CDR3 extends over 15 amino acids. In germline, CDR1 is LNHDA, CDR2 SQIVND (reference sequence). The CDR3 DNA follows: TGTGCCAGTAGTCCAGGACAGGGCCTCGGCCAGCCCCAGCATTTT. It yields the protein CASSPGQGLGQPQHF.